The entry below describes one T cell receptor (beta chain). The antigen remains undetermined. Sample treatment: 10-day PBMC culture with coronavirus spike peptide pools or control peptides (ViraFEST assay). March to December 2020 was the span of positive PCR dates, which predated US Alpha, Beta and Delta variants. The sample comes from a study of vaccination and CD4 T cells after COVID-19. Study-level background: Median time from COVID diagnosis to post-COVID sampling was more than 95 days (35 to 161). Stimuli were overlapping spike peptide pools of SARS-CoV-2 and three common cold coronaviruses (HCoV-NL63, HCoV-OC43, HCoV-229E).

The CDR3 totals 14 residues. Germline lookup yields CDR1 SGHTA and CDR2 FQGNSA. The V end lost 2 bases, the J end lost 0 bases, and 8 bases lay between the germline ends. The Oncomine TCR Beta short-read assay sequenced DNA from cultured CD4+ T cells. Genomic DNA was isolated from CD4+ T cells that had been cultured. From the PCR reads, TCRdb called clonotypes with MiXCR, one entry per CDR3 protein. In the table there are 11,000 or so distinct CDR3 sequences, 64% of which are singletons. Sequenced sample: CD4+ T cells from blood, cultured in vitro. V is TRBV7-2 and J is TRBJ2-7; no reliable D call. The TCR originated in a human donor who had recovered from COVID-19. The CDR3 spells CASSLQVISYEQYF. The CDR3 DNA sequence: TGTGCCAGCAGCTTACAGGTGATCTCCTACGAGCAGTACTTC.